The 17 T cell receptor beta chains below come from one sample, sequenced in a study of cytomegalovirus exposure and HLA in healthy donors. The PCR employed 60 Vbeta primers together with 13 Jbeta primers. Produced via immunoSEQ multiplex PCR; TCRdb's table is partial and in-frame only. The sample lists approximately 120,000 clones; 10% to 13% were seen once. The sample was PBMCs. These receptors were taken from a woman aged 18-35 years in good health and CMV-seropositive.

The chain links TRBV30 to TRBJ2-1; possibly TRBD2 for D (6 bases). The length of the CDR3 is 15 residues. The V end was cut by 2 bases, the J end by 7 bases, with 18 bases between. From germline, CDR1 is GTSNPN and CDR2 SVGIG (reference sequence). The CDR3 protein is CAWSSLALRRNEQFF. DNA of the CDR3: TGTGCCTGGAGTTCTCTAGCGCTGAGGAGAAATGAGCAGTTCTTC. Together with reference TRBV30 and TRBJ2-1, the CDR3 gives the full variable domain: SQTIHQWPATLVQPVGSPLSLECTVEGTSNPNLYWYRQAAGRGLQLLFYSVGIGQISSEVPQNLSASRPQDRQFILSSKKLLLSDSGFYLCAWSSLALRRNEQFFGPGTRLTVL.

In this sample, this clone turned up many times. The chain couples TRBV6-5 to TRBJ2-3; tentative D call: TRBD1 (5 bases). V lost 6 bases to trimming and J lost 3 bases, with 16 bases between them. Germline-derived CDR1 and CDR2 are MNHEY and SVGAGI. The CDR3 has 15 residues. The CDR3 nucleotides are TGTGCCAGCAGCCCCCGGCAGGGCGGAACAGATACGCAGTATTTT. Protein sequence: CASSPRQGGTDTQYF.

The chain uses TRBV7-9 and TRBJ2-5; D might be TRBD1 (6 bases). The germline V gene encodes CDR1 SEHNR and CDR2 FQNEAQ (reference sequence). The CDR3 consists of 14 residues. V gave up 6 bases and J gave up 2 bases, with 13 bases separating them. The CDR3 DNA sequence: TGTGCCAGCAGGAATACCGGGACACAAGAGACCCAGTACTTC. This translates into CASRNTGTQETQYF.

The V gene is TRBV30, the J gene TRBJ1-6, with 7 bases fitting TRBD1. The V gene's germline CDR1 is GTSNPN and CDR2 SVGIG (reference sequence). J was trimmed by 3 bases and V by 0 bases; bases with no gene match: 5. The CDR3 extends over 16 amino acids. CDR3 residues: CAWSVRDSYYNSPLHF. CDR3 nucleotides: TGTGCCTGGAGTGTGCGGGACAGCTACTATAATTCACCCCTCCACTTT.

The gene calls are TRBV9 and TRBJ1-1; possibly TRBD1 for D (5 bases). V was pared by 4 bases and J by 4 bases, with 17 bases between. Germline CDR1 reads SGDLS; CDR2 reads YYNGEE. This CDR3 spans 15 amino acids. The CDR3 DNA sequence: TGTGCCAGCAGCTTAGACGACAGCCATTCCACTGAAGCTTTCTTT. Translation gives CASSLDDSHSTEAFF.

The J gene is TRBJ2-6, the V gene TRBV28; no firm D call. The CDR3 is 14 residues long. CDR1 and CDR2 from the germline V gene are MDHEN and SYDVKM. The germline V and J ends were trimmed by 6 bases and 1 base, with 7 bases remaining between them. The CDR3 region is CASSDGSGANVLTF. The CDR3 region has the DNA TGTGCCAGCAGCGACGGGTCTGGGGCCAACGTCCTGACTTTC.

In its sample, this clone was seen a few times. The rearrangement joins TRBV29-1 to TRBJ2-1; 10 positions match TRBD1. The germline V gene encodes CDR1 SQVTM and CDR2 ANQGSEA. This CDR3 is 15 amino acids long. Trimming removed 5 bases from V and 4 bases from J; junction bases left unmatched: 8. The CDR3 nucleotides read TGCAGCGTTTTGACCCGGGACAGGGGATACAATGAGCAGTTCTTC. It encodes CSVLTRDRGYNEQFF.

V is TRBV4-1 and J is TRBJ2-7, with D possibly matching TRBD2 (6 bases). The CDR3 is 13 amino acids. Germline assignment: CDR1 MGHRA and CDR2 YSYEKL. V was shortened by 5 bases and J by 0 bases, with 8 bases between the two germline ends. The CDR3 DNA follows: TGCGCCAGCAGCTTGGGACTCTCCTACGAGCAGTACTTC. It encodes CASSLGLSYEQYF.

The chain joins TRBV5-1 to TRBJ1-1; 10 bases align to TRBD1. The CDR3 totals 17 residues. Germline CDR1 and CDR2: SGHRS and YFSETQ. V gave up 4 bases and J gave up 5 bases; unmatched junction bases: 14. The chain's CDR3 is CASSTTGGGQGFTEAFF. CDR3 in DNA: TGCGCCAGCAGCACAACGGGGGGGGGACAGGGGTTTACTGAAGCTTTCTTT.

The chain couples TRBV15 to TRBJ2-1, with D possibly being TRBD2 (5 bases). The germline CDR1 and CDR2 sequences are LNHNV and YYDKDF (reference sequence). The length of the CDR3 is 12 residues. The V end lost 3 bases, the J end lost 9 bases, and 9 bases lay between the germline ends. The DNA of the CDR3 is TGTGCCACCAGCAGCGGGGTCGGTGAGCAGTTCTTC. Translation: CATSSGVGEQFF. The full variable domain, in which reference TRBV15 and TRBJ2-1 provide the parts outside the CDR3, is DAMVIQNPRYQVTQFGKPVTLSCSQTLNHNVMYWYQQKSSQAPKLLFHYYDKDFNNEADTPDNFQSRRPNTSFCFLDIRSPGLGDTAMYLCATSSGVGEQFFGPGTRLTVL.

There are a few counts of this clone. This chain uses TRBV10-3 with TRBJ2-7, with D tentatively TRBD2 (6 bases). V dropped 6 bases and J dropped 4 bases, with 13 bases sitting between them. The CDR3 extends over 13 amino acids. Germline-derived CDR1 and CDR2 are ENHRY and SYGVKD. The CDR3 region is CAISVEGKYEQYF. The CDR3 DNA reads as TGTGCCATCAGCGTGGAGGGGAAGTACGAGCAGTACTTC.

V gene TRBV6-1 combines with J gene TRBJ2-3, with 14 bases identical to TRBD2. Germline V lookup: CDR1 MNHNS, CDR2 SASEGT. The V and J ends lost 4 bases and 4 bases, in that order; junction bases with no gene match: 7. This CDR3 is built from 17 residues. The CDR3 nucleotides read TGTGCCAGCAGTGTTGGGACTAGCGGGAGTAAAGCAGATACGCAGTATTTT. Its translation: CASSVGTSGSKADTQYF.

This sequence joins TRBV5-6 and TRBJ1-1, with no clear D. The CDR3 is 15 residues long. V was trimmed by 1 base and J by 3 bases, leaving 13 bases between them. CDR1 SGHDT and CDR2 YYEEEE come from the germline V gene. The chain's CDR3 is CASSLLTAWYTEAFF. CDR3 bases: TGTGCCAGCAGCTTGTTAACAGCCTGGTACACTGAAGCTTTCTTT.

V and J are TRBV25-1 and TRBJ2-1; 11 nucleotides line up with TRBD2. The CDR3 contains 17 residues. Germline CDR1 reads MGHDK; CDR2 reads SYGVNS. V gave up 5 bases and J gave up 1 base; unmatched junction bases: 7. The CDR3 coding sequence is TGTGCCAGCAGTACAGGGACTAGCGGCAATTCCTACAATGAGCAGTTCTTC. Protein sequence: CASSTGTSGNSYNEQFF.

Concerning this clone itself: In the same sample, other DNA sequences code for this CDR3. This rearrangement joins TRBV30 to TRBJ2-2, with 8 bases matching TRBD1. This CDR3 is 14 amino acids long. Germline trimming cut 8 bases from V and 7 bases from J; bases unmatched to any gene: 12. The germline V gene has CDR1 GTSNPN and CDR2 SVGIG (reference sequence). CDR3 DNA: TGTGCCGGGAAGACAGGGGAGGATGTCGGGGAGCTGTTTTTT. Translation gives CAGKTGEDVGELFF.

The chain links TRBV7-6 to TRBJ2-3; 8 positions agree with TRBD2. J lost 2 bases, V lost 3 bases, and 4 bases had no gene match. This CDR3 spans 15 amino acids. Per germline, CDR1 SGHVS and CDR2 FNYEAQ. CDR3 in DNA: TGTGCCAGCAGCTTCGTAGCGGGGCCCACAGATACGCAGTATTTT. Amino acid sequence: CASSFVAGPTDTQYF.

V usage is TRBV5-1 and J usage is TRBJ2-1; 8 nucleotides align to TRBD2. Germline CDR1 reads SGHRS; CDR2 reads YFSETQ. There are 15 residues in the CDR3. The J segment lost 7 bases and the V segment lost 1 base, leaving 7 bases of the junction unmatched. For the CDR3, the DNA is TGCGCCAGCAGCTTGCCAGCGGGAGAGAAAAATGAGCAGTTCTTC. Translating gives CASSLPAGEKNEQFF. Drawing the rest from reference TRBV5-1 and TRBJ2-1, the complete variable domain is KAGVTQTPRYLIKTRGQQVTLSCSPISGHRSVSWYQQTPGQGLQFLFEYFSETQRNKGNFPGRFSGRQFSNSRSEMNVSTLELGDSALYLCASSLPAGEKNEQFFGPGTRLTVL.